The next 16 T cell receptor beta chains were all read from a single sample in a study of identical twins. Using its own MiXCR run on the 5' RACE reads, TCRdb lists one record per CDR3 protein. The sample includes some 570,000 distinct CDR3 sequences, about a fifth seen only once; the top ten take roughly 0.5%. These data were likewise used in another study, on yellow fever vaccine responses in identical twins.

The specimen was CD4+ T cells sorted from blood. These receptors were taken from a woman between 18 and 29 years old in good health.

In DNA, the CDR3 is TGTGCCACCAGTGATTTGGGTCCTAGCGGGCTCAACAATGAGCAGTTCTTC. Translation: CATSDLGPSGLNNEQFF. The chain uses TRBV24-1 and TRBJ2-1; 8 nucleotides align to TRBD2. CDR3 length: 17 residues. Germline lookup yields CDR1 KGHDR and CDR2 SFDVKD. V was pared by 0 bases and J by 5 bases, with 8 bases of the junction left unmatched.

This clonotype was detected a few times. This chain connects TRBV4-1 to TRBJ1-5, with TRBD1 as a possible D gene (6 bases). This CDR3 has 16 amino acids. Trimming removed 0 bases from V and 2 bases from J, with 11 bases in between. Germline-derived CDR1 and CDR2 are MGHRA and YSYEKL. Here the CDR3 reads CASSQDQGLGNQPQHF. The CDR3 coding sequence is TGCGCCAGCAGCCAAGACCAGGGGCTGGGCAATCAGCCCCAGCATTTT.

This clonotype appeared a few times. An end of the junction does not agree with germline; a read error may underlie this. This chain joins TRBV13 and TRBJ2-1; D gene ambiguous. Germline-derived CDR1 and CDR2 are PRHDT and FYEKMQ (reference sequence). The CDR3 spans 13 residues. CDR3 protein: CASSLGPYYEQFF. In DNA, the CDR3 is TGTGCCAGCAGCTTAGGCCCCTACTATGAGCAGTTCTTC.

This clonotype was observed a handful of times. This chain uses TRBV5-6 with TRBJ2-6; D ambiguous. Looked up from germline, CDR1 is SGHDT and CDR2 is YYEEEE. This CDR3 contains 16 residues. V was trimmed by 1 base and J by 0 bases, leaving 8 bases between them. The CDR3 DNA reads as TGTGCCAGCAGCTTGTTTGGTGACTCTGGGGCCAACGTCCTGACTTTC. Translation gives CASSLFGDSGANVLTF. The full variable domain, with the rest looked up from reference TRBV5-6 and TRBJ2-6, is DAGVTQSPTHLIKTRGQQVTLRCSPKSGHDTVSWYQQALGQGPQFIFQYYEEEERQRGNFPDRFSGHQFPNYSSELNVNALLLGDSALYLCASSLFGDSGANVLTFGAGSRLTVL.

In its sample, this clonotype was seen a few times. V usage is TRBV5-1 and J usage is TRBJ2-3; D not certain. The V and J ends lost 7 bases and 0 bases respectively, with 9 bases between them. This CDR3 has 13 amino acids. CDR1 and CDR2 from the germline V gene are SGHRS and YFSETQ. The CDR3 nucleotides are TGCGCCAGCTTCTCCGACAGCACAGATACGCAGTATTTT. This sequence encodes CASFSDSTDTQYF.

The chain links TRBV5-1 to TRBJ1-2, with 10 positions matching TRBD1. The CDR3 length is 14 residues. Germline values: CDR1 SGHRS, CDR2 YFSETQ. After removal of 4 bases from V and 7 bases from J, the junction contained 7 bases not matched to a gene. As DNA, the CDR3 is TGCGCCAGCAGCCCGGGACAGGGGAGAGGTGGCTACACCTTC. Translating gives CASSPGQGRGGYTF.

This clonotype has more than one count but fewer than ten. The rearrangement links TRBV28 to TRBJ2-1; a possible D gene is TRBD2 (6 bases). The CDR3 is made up of 11 amino acids. V lost 7 bases and J lost 6, with 7 bases in between. The germline gives CDR1 MDHEN, CDR2 SYDVKM. CDR3 bases: TGTGCCAGCATAGCGGCCAATGAGCAGTTCTTC. This gives the protein CASIAANEQFF.

This clonotype has more than one count but fewer than ten. The chain employs TRBV7-2 and TRBJ2-3; D ambiguous. The germline V gene encodes CDR1 SGHTA and CDR2 FQGNSA. With 1 base removed from V and 3 bases from J, the gap between germline ends came to 11 bases. The CDR3 contains 15 residues. The CDR3 DNA is TGTGCCAGCAGCTTAGGGGGTATAGGGACAGATACGCAGTATTTT. It encodes CASSLGGIGTDTQYF.

The chain couples TRBV3-1 to TRBJ2-3; D unresolved. The CDR3 extends over 15 amino acids. Per germline, CDR1 LGHDT and CDR2 YNNKEL (reference sequence). V was cut by 0 bases and J by 0 bases, with 7 bases left in between. CDR3 protein: CASSQEGQSTDTQYF. CDR3 in DNA: TGTGCCAGCAGCCAAGAGGGCCAGAGCACAGATACGCAGTATTTT.

The chain couples TRBV4-1 to TRBJ1-4; no firm D call. The CDR3 is 16 residues long. V was pared by 4 bases and J by 0 bases, with 12 bases between. The germline gives CDR1 MGHRA, CDR2 YSYEKL. The CDR3 spells CASSRWRAATNEKLFF. The DNA of the CDR3 is TGCGCCAGCAGCCGGTGGCGGGCCGCAACTAATGAAAAACTGTTTTTT.

This sequence joins TRBV19 and TRBJ2-7; tentatively, D is TRBD1 (6 bases). This CDR3 spans 15 amino acids. The V end was cut by 3 bases, the J end by 0 bases, with 12 bases between. Germline loops: CDR1 LNHDA, CDR2 SQIVND (reference sequence). The CDR3 sequence: CASSMQGKSSYEQYF. Here the CDR3 DNA reads TGTGCCAGTAGTATGCAGGGGAAAAGCTCCTACGAGCAGTACTTC.

This clonotype was seen a few times. The chain joins TRBV24-1 to TRBJ2-1, with 7 bases fitting TRBD1. Trimming cost V 6 bases and J 4 bases; bases outside gene matches: 8. The CDR3 has 15 residues. CDR1 is KGHDR and CDR2 is SFDVKD in the germline V gene. The CDR3 DNA reads TGTGCCACCAGTCTCACAGGGGCCGCGTACAATGAGCAGTTCTTC. This sequence encodes CATSLTGAAYNEQFF.

V is TRBV6-2 or TRBV6-3 and J is TRBJ2-1; 10 positions agree with TRBD2. The CDR3 is made up of 15 amino acids. Losses at the gene ends were 2 bases for V and 8 bases for J; bases not matched to a gene: 6. In germline, CDR1 is MNHEY, CDR2 SVGEGT. The CDR3 loop is CASSYRASGSDEQFF. The DNA of the CDR3 is TGTGCCAGCAGTTACAGGGCTAGCGGGAGTGATGAGCAGTTCTTC.

The chain links TRBV20-1 to TRBJ2-5; D remains unclear. Trimming shortened V by 8 bases and J by 2 bases, and 15 bases separated the two germline ends. CDR3 length equals 13 residues. CDR1 DFQATT and CDR2 SNEGSKA come from the germline V gene (reference sequence). DNA for the CDR3: TGCAGTAGGTCTCTCTTGGGACAAGAGACCCAGTACTTC. The encoded protein is CSRSLLGQETQYF.

The table lists this clonotype with a few counts. The chain has TRBV3-1 and TRBJ2-1; 7 bases align to TRBD2. This CDR3 is built from 17 residues. After removal of 4 bases from V and 2 bases from J, the junction contained 11 bases not matched to a gene. In germline, CDR1 is LGHDT, CDR2 YNNKEL (reference sequence). CDR3 nucleotides: TGTGCCAGCAGCCCCCAGACTAGCTGGGGACCCTACAATGAGCAGTTCTTC. Translating it yields CASSPQTSWGPYNEQFF.

The chain couples TRBV6-5 to TRBJ1-1, with D perhaps TRBD1 (6 bases). V was cut by 0 bases and J by 4 bases, with 15 bases left in between. The CDR3 sequence is 16 residues long. Germline CDR1 reads MNHEY; CDR2 reads SVGAGI. In DNA form, the CDR3 reads TGTGCCAGCAGTTACTCGAGGGGGAGGCCGAGCACTGAAGCTTTCTTT. As protein: CASSYSRGRPSTEAFF.